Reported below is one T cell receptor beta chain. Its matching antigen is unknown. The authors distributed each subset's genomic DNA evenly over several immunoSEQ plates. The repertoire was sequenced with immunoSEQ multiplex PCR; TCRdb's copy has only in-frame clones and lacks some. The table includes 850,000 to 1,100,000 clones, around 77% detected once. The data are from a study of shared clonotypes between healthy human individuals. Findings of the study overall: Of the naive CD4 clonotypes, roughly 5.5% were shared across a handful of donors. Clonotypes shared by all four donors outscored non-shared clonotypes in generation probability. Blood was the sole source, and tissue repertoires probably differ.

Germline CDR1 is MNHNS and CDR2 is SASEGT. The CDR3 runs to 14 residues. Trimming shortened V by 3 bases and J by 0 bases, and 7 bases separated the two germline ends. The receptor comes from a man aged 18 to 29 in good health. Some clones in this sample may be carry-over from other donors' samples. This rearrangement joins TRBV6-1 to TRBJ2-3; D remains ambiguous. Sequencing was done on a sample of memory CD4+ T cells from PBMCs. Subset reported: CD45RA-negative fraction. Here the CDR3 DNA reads TGTGCCAGCAGTGAGCTTTCTAGCACAGATACGCAGTATTTT. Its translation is CASSELSSTDTQYF.